The rows below give T cell receptor beta chains drawn from one sample of a study. TCRdb re-called the 5' RACE reads through MiXCR, storing one row per CDR3 protein. Among tens of thousands of distinct CDR3 sequences listed, less than 30% were seen once. The material sequenced was tumor-infiltrating Tregs sorted from the breast tumor. The receptors were sampled from a female donor with breast cancer. Both conserved end residues are part of each CDR3. Each record gives: CDR3 protein, CDR3 DNA, V gene, J gene, clone size, D gene. D genes are given only for firm matches. The size field is filled for only some rows; it gives once, few, many or a size class.

CDR3: CASSLGGRQPQHF
DNA: TGTGCCAGCAGCTTGGGGGGACGGCAGCCCCAGCATTTT
V: TRBV9
J: TRBJ1-5
size: many
D: NA

CDR3: CASSQAQENNSPLHF
DNA: TGCGCCAGCAGCCAAGCTCAGGAAAATAATTCACCCCTCCACTTT
V: TRBV4-1
J: TRBJ1-6
size: many
D: NA

CDR3: CASSLSPEQYF
DNA: TGTGCCAGCAGTTTAAGTCCCGAGCAGTACTTC
V: TRBV27
J: TRBJ2-7
size: NA
D: NA

CDR3: CASSRSESEQFF
DNA: TGTGCCAGCAGCCGATCCGAAAGCGAGCAGTTCTTC
V: TRBV6-2/TRBV6-3
J: TRBJ2-1
size: many
D: NA

CDR3: CATQGPSEAFF
DNA: TGTGCCACCCAGGGGCCCAGTGAAGCTTTCTTT
V: TRBV12-3/TRBV12-4
J: TRBJ1-1
size: few
D: NA

CDR3: CASSYGTSAGGKKTQYF
DNA: TGTGCCAGCAGTTACGGGACTAGCGCAGGAGGGAAGAAGACCCAGTACTTC
V: TRBV6-5
J: TRBJ2-5
size: few
D: TRBD2

CDR3: CASSTPGTFWGYTF
DNA: TGTGCCAGCAGTACCCCCGGGACATTCTGGGGCTACACCTTC
V: TRBV6-1
J: TRBJ1-2
size: medium-sized
D: NA

CDR3: CASSKSGRANTGELFF
DNA: TGCGCCAGCAGCAAAAGCGGGAGGGCCAACACCGGGGAGCTGTTTTTT
V: TRBV5-1
J: TRBJ2-2
size: few
D: TRBD2

CDR3: CASSLVEFSDTQYF
DNA: TGCGCCAGCAGCTTGGTGGAATTTTCGGATACGCAGTATTTT
V: TRBV5-1
J: TRBJ2-3
size: few
D: NA

CDR3: CASSQDPGQGTYGYTF
DNA: TGCGCCAGCAGCCAAGACCCGGGACAGGGAACCTATGGCTACACCTTC
V: TRBV4-3
J: TRBJ1-2
size: NA
D: TRBD1

CDR3: CSVASKGPDTQYF
DNA: TGCAGCGTTGCGTCCAAGGGGCCAGATACGCAGTATTTT
V: TRBV29-1
J: TRBJ2-3
size: medium-sized
D: NA

CDR3: CASSQDWAGANYGYTF
DNA: TGCGCCAGCAGCCAAGATTGGGCAGGCGCTAACTATGGCTACACCTTC
V: TRBV4-1
J: TRBJ1-2
size: NA
D: NA

CDR3: CASSQPRALSSYEQYF
DNA: TGTGCCAGCAGTCAGCCCCGAGCCTTGAGCTCCTACGAGCAGTACTTC
V: TRBV6-8
J: TRBJ2-7
size: many
D: NA

CDR3: CASSLYGTGGGYTF
DNA: TGTGCCAGCAGTTTATATGGGACAGGGGGTGGCTACACCTTC
V: TRBV27
J: TRBJ1-2
size: NA
D: TRBD1

CDR3: CASSRLDRGSGNTIYF
DNA: TGTGCCAGCAGCCGCCTCGACAGGGGCTCTGGAAACACCATATATTTT
V: TRBV7-9
J: TRBJ1-3
size: few
D: TRBD1

CDR3: CSARDRDRGDTQYF
DNA: TGCAGTGCAAGGGACAGGGACCGAGGGGATACGCAGTATTTT
V: TRBV20-1
J: TRBJ2-3
size: few
D: TRBD1

CDR3: CASSEFASVTGELFF
DNA: TGTGCCAGCAGTGAATTCGCTAGCGTCACCGGGGAGCTGTTTTTT
V: TRBV2
J: TRBJ2-2
size: NA
D: NA

CDR3: CASSPLKGGGTDTQYF
DNA: TGCGCCAGCAGCCCACTAAAAGGCGGGGGTACAGATACGCAGTATTTT
V: TRBV4-3
J: TRBJ2-3
size: many
D: TRBD2

CDR3: CASSFDGDTEAFF
DNA: TGCGCCAGCAGCTTCGACGGCGACACTGAAGCTTTCTTT
V: TRBV5-1
J: TRBJ1-1
size: NA
D: NA

CDR3: CSAAPGANFYGYTF
DNA: TGCAGTGCCGCGCCAGGGGCGAATTTCTATGGCTACACCTTC
V: TRBV20-1
J: TRBJ1-2
size: many
D: NA

CDR3: CASSRPRHQETQYF
DNA: TGTGCCAGCAGCCGCCCCAGACACCAAGAGACCCAGTACTTC
V: TRBV7-2
J: TRBJ2-5
size: many
D: NA

CDR3: CASSLAGTTNYGYTF
DNA: TGCGCCAGCAGCTTGGCTGGGACAACGAACTATGGCTACACCTTC
V: TRBV5-1
J: TRBJ1-2
size: NA
D: NA

CDR3: CASSERRAGYTF
DNA: TGTGCCAGCAGTGAAAGAAGAGCTGGCTACACCTTC
V: TRBV2
J: TRBJ1-2
size: NA
D: NA

CDR3: CSATDRAYIQYF
DNA: TGCAGTGCCACGGACAGGGCATACATTCAGTACTTC
V: TRBV20-1
J: TRBJ2-4
size: NA
D: TRBD1

CDR3: CSARTGGGLAFF
DNA: TGCAGTGCTAGGACAGGGGGCGGGTTGGCTTTCTTT
V: TRBV20-1
J: TRBJ1-1
size: few
D: TRBD1

CDR3: CASSLDRSQETQYF
DNA: TGTGCCAGCTCATTGGACAGGTCCCAAGAGACCCAGTACTTC
V: TRBV18
J: TRBJ2-5
size: few
D: TRBD1

CDR3: CSTSIGGGYNSPLHF
DNA: TGCAGTACTAGTATAGGTGGAGGGTATAATTCACCCCTCCACTTT
V: TRBV20-1
J: TRBJ1-6
size: NA
D: NA

CDR3: CASSDSFDQPQHF
DNA: TGTGCCAGCAGTGACAGTTTCGATCAGCCCCAGCATTTT
V: TRBV6-1
J: TRBJ1-5
size: NA
D: NA

CDR3: CASTRAGVSNQPQHF
DNA: TGTGCCAGCACCCGGGCCGGGGTTAGCAATCAGCCCCAGCATTTT
V: TRBV6-1
J: TRBJ1-5
size: few
D: NA

CDR3: CASSLGGEKTQYF
DNA: TGTGCCAGCAGCCTCGGAGGGGAAAAGACCCAGTACTTC
V: TRBV5-4
J: TRBJ2-5
size: many
D: NA

CDR3: CASSGGLPEEQFF
DNA: TGTGCCAGCAGCGGAGGACTGCCCGAAGAGCAGTTCTTC
V: TRBV7-2
J: TRBJ2-1
size: few
D: NA

CDR3: CSARRGSSYEQYF
DNA: TGCAGTGCTAGGAGGGGGAGCTCCTACGAGCAGTACTTC
V: TRBV20-1
J: TRBJ2-7
size: few
D: NA

CDR3: CASRTSGGPAEQYF
DNA: TGTGCCAGCAGGACATCAGGGGGCCCAGCCGAGCAGTACTTC
V: TRBV12-3/TRBV12-4
J: TRBJ2-7
size: NA
D: TRBD1

CDR3: CSARSALAGNVDLEFF
DNA: TGCAGTGCTAGATCTGCCCTAGCGGGAAACGTCGATTTGGAGTTCTTC
V: TRBV20-1
J: TRBJ2-1
size: few
D: TRBD2

CDR3: CASSERAGGFNEQFF
DNA: TGTGCCAGCAGTGAACGGGCAGGGGGCTTCAATGAGCAGTTCTTC
V: TRBV6-1
J: TRBJ2-1
size: NA
D: TRBD1

CDR3: CASSSTNEQFF
DNA: TGTGCCAGCAGCAGTACCAATGAGCAGTTCTTC
V: TRBV5-4
J: TRBJ2-1
size: many
D: NA

CDR3: CASSHRPYGTGELFF
DNA: TGTGCCAGCAGCCATCGGCCCTATGGGACCGGGGAGCTGTTTTTT
V: TRBV14
J: TRBJ2-2
size: NA
D: NA

CDR3: CASSPPEGQGPDTQYF
DNA: TGTGCCAGCAGCCCCCCCGAGGGACAGGGTCCAGATACGCAGTATTTT
V: TRBV12-3/TRBV12-4
J: TRBJ2-3
size: NA
D: TRBD1

CDR3: CASSLGLEGSQPQHF
DNA: TGTGCCAGCAGCCTAGGACTGGAGGGATCTCAGCCCCAGCATTTT
V: TRBV2
J: TRBJ1-5
size: NA
D: NA

CDR3: CASSSGGDNTEAFF
DNA: TGTGCCAGCAGCTCAGGAGGGGATAACACTGAAGCTTTCTTT
V: TRBV7-9
J: TRBJ1-1
size: NA
D: NA

CDR3: CASSPGVAGGPDTQYF
DNA: TGTGCCAGCAGCCCCGGGGTAGCGGGAGGCCCAGATACGCAGTATTTT
V: TRBV5-5
J: TRBJ2-3
size: few
D: TRBD2

CDR3: CSAGQDNEQFF
DNA: TGCAGCGCGGGACAGGACAATGAGCAGTTCTTC
V: TRBV29-1
J: TRBJ2-1
size: few
D: TRBD1

CDR3: CAISESAREGEDIQYF
DNA: TGTGCCATCAGTGAGTCGGCGCGGGAGGGCGAGGACATTCAGTACTTC
V: TRBV10-3
J: TRBJ2-4
size: few
D: TRBD2

CDR3: CASSLMYNEQFF
DNA: TGTGCCAGCAGCCTAATGTACAATGAGCAGTTCTTC
V: TRBV28
J: TRBJ2-1
size: few
D: NA

CDR3: CSARDPEASYEQYF
DNA: TGCAGTGCTAGAGATCCAGAAGCATCCTACGAGCAGTACTTC
V: TRBV20-1
J: TRBJ2-7
size: NA
D: NA

CDR3: CSALIGSYEQYF
DNA: TGCAGTGCCCTAATAGGGTCTTACGAGCAGTACTTC
V: TRBV20-1
J: TRBJ2-7
size: few
D: NA

CDR3: CATSRQGAQYEQFF
DNA: TGTGCCACCAGCAGACAGGGGGCGCAGTATGAGCAGTTCTTC
V: TRBV15
J: TRBJ2-1
size: NA
D: TRBD1

CDR3: CASSQYGRGNEQFF
DNA: TGCGCCAGCAGCCAATACGGTAGGGGAAATGAGCAGTTCTTC
V: TRBV4-3
J: TRBJ2-1
size: few
D: NA

CDR3: CASSQDRVGGDTQYF
DNA: TGCGCCAGCAGCCAAGATCGGGTCGGGGGAGATACGCAGTATTTT
V: TRBV4-1
J: TRBJ2-3
size: NA
D: NA

CDR3: CASSSRDSTNEQFF
DNA: TGTGCCAGCAGCTCCAGGGACAGTACCAATGAGCAGTTCTTC
V: TRBV7-2
J: TRBJ2-1
size: many
D: TRBD1